This entry concerns a single TCR beta chain. This clonotype was counted ten times or more. The specificity of this receptor is unknown. Per-base quality was not reported, and no clone a single base away is much larger than it. This record belongs to a study of T-cell reconstitution after alpha-beta-depleted transplantation in children (dated by TCRdb to about 2016). Study-level background: Using TCR repertoire profiling, the study followed T-cell immune reconstitution in a quantitative way in children after TCRalphabeta/CD19-depleted allogeneic hematopoietic cell transplantation.

Receptors were amplified or captured by PCR. Instrument on record: Illumina HiSeq 2500. TCR library preparation used molecular barcoding, with unique molecular identifiers applied to normalize quantification of the TCRbeta repertoire. TCRdb redid the processing of the public reads, applying fastp at Q25 and MiXCR, and retained in-frame beta chains. Identical CDR3 protein sequences are pooled into one entry, listed with their most common genes and DNA. In all, the sample holds approximately 200,000 distinct CDR3 sequences, and 14% to 15% of those were seen once. The top ten hold around 13% of the sample. The TCR comes from a human donor who donated a stem cell graft to a child with acute lymphoblastic leukemia. The sample was PBMCs from the stem cell graft donor, taken from the stem cell graft.

The DNA sequence is as follows: TGTGCCAGCAGCTTGGTCTCCACCACTGAAGCTTTCTTT. It codes for CASSLVSTTEAFF. The rearranged chain carries TRBV5-5 and TRBJ1-1, with the D gene not clear enough to name. V and J are truncated by 0 bases and 4 bases respectively, leaving an intervening sequence of 7 bases. Based on the germline V gene (reference sequence), the CDR1 and CDR2 sequences are SGHKS and YYEKEE. From cysteine to phenylalanine, the CDR3 is 13 amino acids long. The retained sequence is limited to the CDR3, 39 bases, with the frame set at the first base.